There are many counts of the clone carrying this TCR beta chain. This record comes from a study of T cells in Graves' hyperthyroidism and ophthalmopathy. The overall study: Once the initial diagnosis was made, peripheral blood was obtained before any treatment.

TCR beta CDR3 sequences were amplified from RNA transcripts. An initial round of RT-PCR targeting the TCR CDR3 relied on the HTBI primer set. A single record per CDR3 protein comes from TCRdb applying MiXCR to the multiplex PCR reads. The sample includes 350,000 or so distinct CDR3 sequences, 15% to 20% seen only once; the top ten take roughly 16%. Germline V CDR1 and CDR2: MNHEY, SMNVEV (reference sequence). This CDR3 has 14 residues. J lost 5 bases, V lost 7 bases, and 7 bases had no gene match. The chain combines TRBV27 with TRBJ1-5; 8 bases line up with TRBD1. The source material was blood. The source of this sequence is a woman in her thirties or forties with Graves' ophthalmopathy. The CDR3 DNA reads TGTGCCAGCAAAGAGACAGGGGATTATCAGCCCCAGCATTTT. Protein product: CASKETGDYQPQHF.